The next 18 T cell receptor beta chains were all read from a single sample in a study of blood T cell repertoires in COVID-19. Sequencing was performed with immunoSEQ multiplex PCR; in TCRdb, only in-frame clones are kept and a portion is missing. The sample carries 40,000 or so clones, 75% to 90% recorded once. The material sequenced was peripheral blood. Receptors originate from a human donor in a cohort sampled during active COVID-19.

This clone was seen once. The DNA for the CDR3 is TGTGCCAGTAGTATTGGCCCCGGGACTAGCAGCGAGCAGTACTTC. Translating gives CASSIGPGTSSEQYF. The chain has TRBV19 and TRBJ2-7, with TRBD2 matching over 9 bases. V trimming: 3 bases; J trimming: 6 bases; junction bases outside the gene matches: 9. The CDR3 runs to 15 residues. Germline V gives CDR1 LNHDA, CDR2 SQIVND (reference sequence).

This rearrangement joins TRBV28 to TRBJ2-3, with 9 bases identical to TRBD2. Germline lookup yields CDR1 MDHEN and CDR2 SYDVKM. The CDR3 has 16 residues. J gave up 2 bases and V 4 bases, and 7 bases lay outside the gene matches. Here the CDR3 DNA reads TGTGCCAGCAGTTCCCCCGGACTAGCGCACACAGATACGCAGTATTTT. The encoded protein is CASSSPGLAHTDTQYF.

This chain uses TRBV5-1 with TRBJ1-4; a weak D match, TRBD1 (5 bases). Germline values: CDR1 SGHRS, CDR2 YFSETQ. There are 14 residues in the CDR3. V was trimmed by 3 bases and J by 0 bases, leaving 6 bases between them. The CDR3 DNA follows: TGCGCCAGCAGCTCGACAGCAACTAATGAAAAACTGTTTTTT. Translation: CASSSTATNEKLFF. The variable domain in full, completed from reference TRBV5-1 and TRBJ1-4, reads KAGVTQTPRYLIKTRGQQVTLSCSPISGHRSVSWYQQTPGQGLQFLFEYFSETQRNKGNFPGRFSGRQFSNSRSEMNVSTLELGDSALYLCASSSTATNEKLFFGSGTQLSVL.

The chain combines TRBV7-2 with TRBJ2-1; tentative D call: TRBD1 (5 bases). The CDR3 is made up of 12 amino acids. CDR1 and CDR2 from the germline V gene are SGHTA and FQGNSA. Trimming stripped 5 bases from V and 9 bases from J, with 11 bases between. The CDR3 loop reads CASSTQGFEQFF. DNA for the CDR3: TGTGCCAGCAGCACTCAGGGATTTGAGCAGTTCTTC.

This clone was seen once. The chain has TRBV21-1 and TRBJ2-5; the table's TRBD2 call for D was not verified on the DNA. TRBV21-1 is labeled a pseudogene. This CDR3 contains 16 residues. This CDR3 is CASSKEKEGGLETQYF. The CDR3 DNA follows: TGTGCCAGCAGCAAAGAAAAAGAGGGGGGGTTAGAGACCCAGTACTTC.

CDR3 coding DNA: TGTGCCAGCAGACAGACGAACACTGAAGCTTTCTTT. Its protein is CASRQTNTEAFF. This rearrangement joins TRBV6-5 to TRBJ1-1; D ambiguous. From germline, CDR1 is MNHEY and CDR2 SVGAGI. The CDR3 loop spans 12 amino acids. Trimming took 6 bases from V and 1 from J, leaving 6 bases between them.

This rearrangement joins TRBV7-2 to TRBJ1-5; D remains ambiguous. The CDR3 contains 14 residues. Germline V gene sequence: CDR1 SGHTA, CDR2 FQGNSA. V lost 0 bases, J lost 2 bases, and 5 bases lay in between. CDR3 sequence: CASSLASGNQPQHF. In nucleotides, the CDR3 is TGTGCCAGCAGCTTAGCGTCAGGCAATCAGCCCCAGCATTTT.

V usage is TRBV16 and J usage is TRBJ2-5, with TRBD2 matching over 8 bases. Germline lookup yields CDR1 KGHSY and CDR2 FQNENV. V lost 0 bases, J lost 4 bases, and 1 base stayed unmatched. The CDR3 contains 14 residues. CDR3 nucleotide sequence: TGTGCCAGCAGCCAATCTCTAGCGGGAGAGACCCAGTACTTC. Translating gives CASSQSLAGETQYF.

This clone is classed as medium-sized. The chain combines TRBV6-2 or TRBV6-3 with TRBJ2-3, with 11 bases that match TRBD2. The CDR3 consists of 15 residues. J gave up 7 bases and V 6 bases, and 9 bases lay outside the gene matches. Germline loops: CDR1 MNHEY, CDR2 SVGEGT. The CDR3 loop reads CASSLHSGGANTQYF. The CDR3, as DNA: TGTGCCAGCAGCCTTCATAGCGGGGGGGCTAATACGCAGTATTTT.

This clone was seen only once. CDR3 protein: CASSLGIGGYEQYF. In DNA, the CDR3 is TGTGCCAGCAGCTTAGGCATTGGAGGATACGAGCAGTACTTC. This chain links TRBV11-2 with TRBJ2-7; perhaps TRBD2 as D (5 bases). V lost 1 base to trimming and J lost 4 bases, with 11 bases between them. The CDR3 is made up of 14 amino acids. Germline CDR1 and CDR2: SGHAT and FQNNGV.

Written as DNA, the CDR3 is TGTGCCAGCAGTCGTGGAGGGAGCGGGGGGCCCGGGGGGGTCATTCAGTACTTC. It yields the protein CASSRGGSGGPGGVIQYF. The chain couples TRBV5-4 to TRBJ2-4; TRBD2 aligns across 9 bases. The CDR3 is made up of 18 amino acids. V shed 5 bases and J 9 bases; nucleotides not matched to a gene: 21. CDR1 is SGHNT and CDR2 is YYREEE in the germline V gene (reference sequence).

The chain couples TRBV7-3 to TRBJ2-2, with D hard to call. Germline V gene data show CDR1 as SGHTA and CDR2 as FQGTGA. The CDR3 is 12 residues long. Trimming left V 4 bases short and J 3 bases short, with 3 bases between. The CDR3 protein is CASSSYTGELFF. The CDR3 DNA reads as TGTGCCAGCAGCTCCTACACCGGGGAGCTGTTTTTT.

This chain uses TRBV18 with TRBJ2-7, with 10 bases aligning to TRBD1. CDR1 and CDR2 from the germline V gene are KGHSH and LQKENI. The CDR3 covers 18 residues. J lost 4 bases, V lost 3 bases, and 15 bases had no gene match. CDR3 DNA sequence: TGTGCCAGCTCACCCGTAATCCGGGCCCCGGGACAGGGGTACGAGCAGTACTTC. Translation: CASSPVIRAPGQGYEQYF.

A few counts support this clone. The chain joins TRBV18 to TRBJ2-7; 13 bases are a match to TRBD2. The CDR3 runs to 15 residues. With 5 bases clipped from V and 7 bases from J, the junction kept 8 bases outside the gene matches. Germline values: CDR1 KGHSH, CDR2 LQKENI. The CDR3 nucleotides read TGTGCCAGCTCAGCTGGACTAGCGGGAGTGGGGGAGCAGTACTTC. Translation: CASSAGLAGVGEQYF.

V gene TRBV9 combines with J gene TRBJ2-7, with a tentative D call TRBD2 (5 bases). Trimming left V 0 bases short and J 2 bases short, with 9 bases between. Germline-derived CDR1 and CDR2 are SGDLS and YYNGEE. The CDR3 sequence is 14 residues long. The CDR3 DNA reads TGTGCCAGCAGCGTAGCTAGCCAGACCTACGAGCAGTACTTC. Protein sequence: CASSVASQTYEQYF.

CDR3 DNA sequence: TGTGCCTGGAGCCCGTCTTTTGGGGAGCTGTTTTTT. It is translated as CAWSPSFGELFF. The V gene is TRBV30, the J gene TRBJ2-2, with D unresolved. V was clipped by 3 bases and J by 8 bases, with 10 bases between them. Germline V gives CDR1 GTSNPN, CDR2 SVGIG (reference sequence). The CDR3 spans 12 residues. Using reference TRBV30 and TRBJ2-2 for the parts outside the CDR3, the full variable domain is SQTIHQWPATLVQPVGSPLSLECTVEGTSNPNLYWYRQAAGRGLQLLFYSVGIGQISSEVPQNLSASRPQDRQFILSSKKLLLSDSGFYLCAWSPSFGELFFGEGSRLTVL.

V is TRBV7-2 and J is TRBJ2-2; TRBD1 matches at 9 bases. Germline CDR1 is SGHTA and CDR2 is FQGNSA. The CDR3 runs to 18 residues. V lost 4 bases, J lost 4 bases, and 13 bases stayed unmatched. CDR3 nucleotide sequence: TGTGCCAGCAGCTCCTGGAGAGCCGACAGGGGGGGCACCGGGGAGCTGTTTTTT. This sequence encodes CASSSWRADRGGTGELFF. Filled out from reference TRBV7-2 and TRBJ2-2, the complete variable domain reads GAGVSQSPSNKVTEKGKDVELRCDPISGHTALYWYRQSLGQGLEFLIYFQGNSAPDKSGLPSDRFSAERTGGSVSTLTIQRTQQEDSAVYLCASSSWRADRGGTGELFFGEGSRLTVL.

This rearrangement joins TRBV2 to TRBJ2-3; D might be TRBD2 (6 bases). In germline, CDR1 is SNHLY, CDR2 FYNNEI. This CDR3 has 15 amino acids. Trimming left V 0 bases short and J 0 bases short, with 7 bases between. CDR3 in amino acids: CASSEAGGSTDTQYF. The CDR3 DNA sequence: TGTGCCAGCAGTGAAGCCGGGGGAAGCACAGATACGCAGTATTTT.